This section outlines one TCR beta chain sequence together with its context. In germline, CDR1 is SGHNT, CDR2 YYREEE (reference sequence). V shed 4 bases, J shed 5 bases, and the junction held 10 bases outside the gene matches. The CDR3 covers 15 residues. This sample is drawn from a study of blood T cell repertoires in COVID-19. Data came from immunoSEQ multiplex PCR; TCRdb stores just in-frame clones and leaves some out. The sample records 98,000 or so clones, roughly 84% being singletons. The chain combines TRBV5-4 with TRBJ2-5, with 8 bases fitting TRBD2. The receptor was derived from a woman aged 60-70 years in a cohort sampled during active or convalescent COVID-19. The sequencing input was peripheral blood. This chain's CDR3 is CASSQTSGIRETQYF. CDR3 coding DNA: TGTGCCAGCAGCCAAACTAGCGGTATTAGGGAGACCCAGTACTTC.